The TCR beta chain described here comes from a study of post-analysis software for immune sequencing data. Whole-study context: Relapsing-remitting, secondary progressive and progressive-relapsing forms made up the multiple sclerosis disease courses. General study results and limits: Compared against controls, patients with multiple sclerosis displayed significantly lower normalized Chao1 diversity. In patients, TRBV5-6, TRBV5-1 and TRBV20-1 belonged to roughly five TRBV segments found more frequently than in controls.

V was pared by 4 bases and J by 2 bases, with 35 bases between. Germline assignment: CDR1 SGHAT and CDR2 FQNNGV. CDR3 length equals 22 residues. A note on this clonotype: What it binds is not known.

Unique molecular identifiers featured in each of the TCR beta cDNA libraries. The yield from approximately 1 to 10 million T cells was 500,000 or so cDNA molecules in total. TCRdb itself ran the PCR reads through MiXCR, one entry per CDR3 protein. The repertoire holds some 370,000 distinct CDR3 sequences, roughly 36% seen once, with 13% in the top ten. The chain carries TRBV11-2 and TRBJ1-1; maybe TRBD1 (5 bases). This TCR was recovered from a girl aged 5-17 years with multiple sclerosis. The sample taken for sequencing was blood. The CDR3 region is CASSYPLGPKSLEGVLNTEAFF. The CDR3 DNA follows: TGTGCCAGCAGCTACCCCTTGGGACCCAAGTCCCTCGAAGGCGTACTTAACACTGAAGCTTTCTTT.